This passage covers 25 T cell receptor beta chains from one sample sequenced in a study of T cells in Graves' hyperthyroidism and ophthalmopathy. Researchers took RNA transcripts and amplified the TCR beta CDR3 regions from them. RT-PCR in the first round (using the HTBI primer set) targeted the TCR CDR3. Using its own MiXCR run on the multiplex PCR reads, TCRdb lists one record per CDR3 protein. The profile shows around 180,000 distinct CDR3 sequences, about 15% of them singletons. Sequenced sample: blood. These receptors all come from a woman aged 45-65 years with Graves' hyperthyroidism.

The sample holds many counts of this clonotype. The V call is TRBV2, the J call TRBJ2-1; no clear D. CDR3 length equals 14 residues. The V gene lost 3 bases and the J gene lost 2 bases, with 8 bases spanning the gap. The germline gives CDR1 SNHLY, CDR2 FYNNEI. The CDR3 sequence: CASSEEGTYNEQFF. The DNA for the CDR3 is TGTGCCAGCAGTGAGGAAGGGACCTACAATGAGCAGTTCTTC.

This clonotype was seen at least ten times. This sequence joins TRBV19 and TRBJ1-5, with a tentative D call TRBD1 (5 bases). V was trimmed by 2 bases and J by 2 bases, leaving 16 bases between them. Germline V gene data show CDR1 as LNHDA and CDR2 as SQIVND (reference sequence). The CDR3 runs 17 residues. The CDR3 sequence is CASSINGGGAGNQPQHF. CDR3 nucleotide sequence: TGTGCCAGTAGTATAAACGGGGGAGGAGCGGGCAATCAGCCCCAGCATTTT.

This clonotype has ten or more counts. DNA of the CDR3: TGTGCCAGTAGTTCCTGGGGGGTAGATGAAAAACTGTTTTTT. Amino acids: CASSSWGVDEKLFF. The genes are TRBV19 and TRBJ1-4, with a tentative D call TRBD1 (5 bases). CDR1 is LNHDA, CDR2 SQIVND, per germline (reference sequence). V lost 5 bases and J lost 6, with 13 bases in between. CDR3 length equals 14 residues.

The V gene is TRBV2, the J gene TRBJ2-5, with D hard to call. V was shortened by 8 bases and J by 2 bases, with 9 bases between the two germline ends. Germline values: CDR1 SNHLY, CDR2 FYNNEI. The CDR3 is 12 amino acids. CDR3 loop: CASGVSQETQYF. For the CDR3, the DNA is TGTGCCAGCGGCGTGAGTCAAGAGACCCAGTACTTC.

This clonotype was counted many times. The gene calls are TRBV9 and TRBJ1-5; 10 nucleotides agree with TRBD1. CDR1 SGDLS and CDR2 YYNGEE come from the germline V gene. This CDR3 region has 14 residues. Unmatched junction bases numbered 5, after V lost 4 bases and J lost 7 bases. DNA of the CDR3: TGTGCCAGCAGCTTTGGACAGGGGGAACAGCCCCAGCATTTT. It translates to CASSFGQGEQPQHF.

In DNA, the CDR3 is TGCAGCGTTGAGCCGGGCGGGAAGACAGATACGCAGTATTTT. Translating it yields CSVEPGGKTDTQYF. The rearrangement links TRBV29-1 to TRBJ2-3; possibly TRBD2 for D (6 bases). From germline, CDR1 is SQVTM and CDR2 ANQGSEA. V lost 3 bases and J 3 bases, leaving 13 bases between the germline ends. The CDR3 totals 14 residues.

This chain uses TRBV27 with TRBJ2-1; possibly TRBD2 for D (6 bases). CDR1 is MNHEY, CDR2 SMNVEV, per germline (reference sequence). The CDR3 runs to 16 residues. The V end was cut by 4 bases, the J end by 9 bases, with 22 bases between. The CDR3 DNA is TGTGCCAGCAGTTATCGGGACTTCAACGACGGGGGTGAGCAGTTCTTC. It is translated as CASSYRDFNDGGEQFF.

This clonotype was recorded at least ten times. The rearrangement uses TRBV15 and TRBJ1-5; D unclear. V lost 3 bases to trimming and J lost 0 bases, with 9 bases between them. The CDR3 totals 15 residues. Germline V gives CDR1 LNHNV, CDR2 YYDKDF (reference sequence). Here the CDR3 DNA reads TGTGCCACCAGCAGTGGAGGGAATAGCAATCAGCCCCAGCATTTT. This gives the protein CATSSGGNSNQPQHF.

At least ten counts were recorded for this clonotype. A junction boundary mismatches the germline segment, possibly from a read error. The chain employs TRBV7-3 and TRBJ2-5, with D perhaps given as TRBD1 or TRBD2 (5 bases each). Germline V gene data show CDR1 as SGHTA and CDR2 as FQGTGA. The CDR3 spans 13 residues. Here the CDR3 reads CASSLTGTGTQYF. The CDR3 nucleotides read TGTGCCAGCAGCCTAACCGGGACCGGGACCCAGTACTTC.

This clonotype has at least ten counts. V gene TRBV5-1 combines with J gene TRBJ2-7; tentatively, D is TRBD1 or TRBD2 (5 bases each). CDR3 length equals 12 residues. V was clipped by 3 bases and J by 3 bases, with 7 bases between them. Germline assignment: CDR1 SGHRS and CDR2 YFSETQ. The CDR3 bases are TGCGCCAGCAGCTCGGGGCACTACGAGCAGTACTTC. It translates to CASSSGHYEQYF.

This clonotype was observed at least ten times. The V call is TRBV7-2, the J call TRBJ2-5; 7 bases fit TRBD2. Germline CDR1 SGHTA, CDR2 FQGNSA. This CDR3 is 17 amino acids long. The ends lost 0 bases at V and 2 bases at J; junction bases unmatched: 9. Here the CDR3 reads CASSLATGAGPQETQYF. The DNA of the CDR3 is TGTGCCAGCAGCTTAGCCACGGGAGCGGGGCCACAAGAGACCCAGTACTTC. Variable domain in full (rest from reference TRBV7-2 and TRBJ2-5): GAGVSQSPSNKVTEKGKDVELRCDPISGHTALYWYRQSLGQGLEFLIYFQGNSAPDKSGLPSDRFSAERTGGSVSTLTIQRTQQEDSAVYLCASSLATGAGPQETQYFGPGTRLLVL.

This clonotype showed up many times. J is TRBJ1-1 and V is TRBV19, with D maybe TRBD1 (6 bases). The CDR3 length is 13 residues. CDR1 and CDR2 from the germline V gene are LNHDA and SQIVND (reference sequence). Trimming stripped 4 bases from V and 7 bases from J, with 13 bases between. CDR3 bases: TGTGCCAGTAGTACACGGACAGCGTTTGAAGCTTTCTTT. Its translation is CASSTRTAFEAFF.

This clonotype was counted at least ten times. The chain joins TRBV6-1 to TRBJ2-3; possible D gene TRBD2, 5 bases. Trimming removed 2 bases at V and 3 bases at J, with 9 bases between. CDR1 is MNHNS, CDR2 SASEGT, per germline. There are 14 residues in the CDR3. In DNA, the CDR3 is TGTGCCAGCAGTGAATCTTTAGCGACAGATACGCAGTATTTT. As protein: CASSESLATDTQYF.

The table lists this clonotype with many counts. The V gene is TRBV3-1, the J gene TRBJ2-5; unclear D gene. Between the trimmed V and J ends, which lost 1 base and 2 bases, there was a span of 8 bases. Germline lookup yields CDR1 LGHDT and CDR2 YNNKEL (reference sequence). This CDR3 has 14 residues. CDR3 in DNA: TGTGCCAGCAGCCAAGGAAGAGCACAAGAGACCCAGTACTTC. Residues: CASSQGRAQETQYF.

Points on this clonotype: The CDR3 ends on some other residue instead of the conserved phenylalanine or tryptophan, so this is likely a read error. No DNA is shown, since the ends of the CDR3 on it are uncertain; the CDR3 is the one TCRdb lists. This sequence joins TRBV9 and TRBJ1-5. The CDR3 region is 14 residues in length, termini included. Germline V lookup: CDR1 SGDLS, CDR2 YYNGEE. This chain's CDR3 is CASSVAREGQPQHI.

In its sample, this clonotype was seen many times. The chain joins TRBV20-1 to TRBJ1-2; 9 nucleotides agree with TRBD1. Germline V gene lookup returns CDR1 DFQATT and CDR2 SNEGSKA (reference sequence). V lost 5 bases and J lost 2; bases outside the gene matches: 9. This CDR3 contains 15 residues. The CDR3 nucleotides read TGCAGTGCTGAGGACAGGGGAACTCGGAACTATGGCTACACCTTC. It yields the protein CSAEDRGTRNYGYTF.

This clonotype showed up just a few times. CDR3: CASSPPTGPHSGNTIYF. The DNA of the CDR3 is TGTGCCAGCTCACCACCGACAGGACCTCACTCTGGAAACACCATATATTTT. The rearrangement links TRBV18 to TRBJ1-3; tentative D call: TRBD1 (6 bases). Germline CDR1 reads KGHSH; CDR2 reads LQKENI. Trimming shortened V by 0 bases and J by 0 bases, and 12 bases separated the two germline ends. The CDR3 covers 17 residues.

V gene TRBV12-3 or TRBV12-4 combines with J gene TRBJ1-1; tentative D call: TRBD1 (6 bases). With 7 bases removed from V and 8 bases from J, the gap between germline ends came to 14 bases. The CDR3 covers 12 residues. CDR3: CASTKGGTEAFF. The CDR3 nucleotides read TGTGCCAGCACCAAGGGGGGAACCGAAGCTTTCTTT.

Many counts were recorded for this clonotype. The J gene is TRBJ2-6, the V gene TRBV9, with D hard to call. Germline V gene lookup returns CDR1 SGDLS and CDR2 YYNGEE. V gave up 4 bases and J gave up 6 bases, with 14 bases separating them. The CDR3 spans 15 residues. The CDR3 region is CASSSTTRTANVLTF. The DNA for the CDR3 is TGTGCCAGCAGCTCAACGACTCGTACGGCCAACGTCCTGACTTTC.

This clonotype was seen only a few times. CDR3 in amino acids: CASSQVAGDYEQYF. The CDR3 DNA follows: TGCGCCAGCAGCCAAGTAGCGGGGGACTACGAGCAGTACTTC. The chain recombines TRBV4-1 with TRBJ2-7; 9 nucleotides line up with TRBD2. The V gene end was trimmed by 1 base and the J gene end by 3 bases; junction bases not matched to a gene: 1. CDR3 length: 14 amino acids. CDR1 and CDR2 (germline): MGHRA, YSYEKL.

The rearrangement joins TRBV2 to TRBJ1-1; D is perhaps TRBD1 (6 bases). This CDR3 contains 14 residues. Germline values: CDR1 SNHLY, CDR2 FYNNEI. V was pared by 10 bases and J by 0 bases, with 15 bases between. CDR3 region: CATSRGLLNTEAFF. CDR3 DNA sequence: TGTGCCACCTCGAGGGGGTTGCTGAACACTGAAGCTTTCTTT.

This clonotype was detected ten times or more. The chain uses TRBV18 and TRBJ2-1, with D maybe TRBD2 (6 bases). CDR3 length: 14 residues. V lost 1 base and J 10 bases, leaving 14 bases between the germline ends. CDR1 KGHSH and CDR2 LQKENI come from the germline V gene. This chain's CDR3 is CASSPRDFRVEQFF. In nucleotides, the CDR3 is TGTGCCAGCTCACCACGGGACTTCAGAGTGGAGCAGTTCTTC.

The chain is built from TRBV12-3 or TRBV12-4 and TRBJ2-3; the match to TRBD1 covers 7 bases. With V trimmed by 5 bases and J by 2 bases, 7 bases remained unmatched. This CDR3 is built from 15 residues. In DNA form, the CDR3 reads TGTGCCAGCAGTCGACAGGGTTCGCTCACAGATACGCAGTATTTT. Amino acid sequence: CASSRQGSLTDTQYF.

This clonotype was seen a few times. DNA for the CDR3: TGTGCCAGCAGCTTGGTCCCCTCGGTTACCGGGGAGCTGTTTTTT. Translated: CASSLVPSVTGELFF. The chain employs TRBV5-5 and TRBJ2-2; no definite D call. Deletions cut 0 bases from V and 5 bases from J, with 11 bases between. The CDR3 extends over 15 amino acids. Germline CDR1 and CDR2: SGHKS and YYEKEE (reference sequence).

This clonotype was seen ten or more times. V is TRBV2 and J is TRBJ2-3, with D perhaps matching TRBD1 (7 bases). Germline values: CDR1 SNHLY, CDR2 FYNNEI. The CDR3 sequence is 15 residues long. With 5 bases removed from V and 4 bases from J, the gap between germline ends came to 16 bases. CDR3 in DNA: TGTGCCAGCAGTCGAGGGAGGACAGGACCAGATACGCAGTATTTT. Its protein is CASSRGRTGPDTQYF.